These T cell receptor beta chains were read from a single sample in a study of identical twins. TCRdb reprocessed the 5' RACE reads via MiXCR and lists one record per CDR3 protein. The sample includes some 190,000 distinct CDR3 sequences, approximately 16% of them seen just once. These sequences were also reported in another study, on T cells expressing NK-cell markers.

Specimen: CD8+ T cells sorted from blood. All receptors come from a woman younger than 35 in good health. Each CDR3 is given with its conserved first and last residue. Fields, in order: J gene, D gene, V gene, clone size, CDR3 protein, CDR3 DNA. The D gene is left open where the match is weak. Not all rows give a size; the values are once, few, many and, for expanded clones, a class.

TRBJ2-5	-	TRBV7-6	few	CASSLVADLETQYF	TGTGCCAGCAGCTTAGTGGCGGATCTGGAGACCCAGTACTTC
TRBJ2-7	-	TRBV19	many	CASNYRGGPIAEQYF	TGTGCCAGTAACTATCGCGGGGGCCCTATCGCCGAGCAGTACTTC
TRBJ2-5	TRBD2	TRBV2	-	CASSWTRRPAETQYF	TGTGCCAGCAGTTGGACTAGACGTCCCGCGGAGACCCAGTACTTC
TRBJ2-7	TRBD2	TRBV20-1	few	CSAAGDPGPYEQYF	TGCAGTGCCGCGGGAGATCCGGGCCCCTACGAGCAGTACTTC
TRBJ2-7	TRBD1	TRBV11-2	few	CASRGTGIYEQYF	TGTGCCAGCAGGGGGACAGGGATTTACGAGCAGTACTTC
TRBJ2-2	-	TRBV27	few	CASSYSNTGELFF	TGTGCCAGCAGTTACTCGAACACCGGGGAGCTGTTTTTT
TRBJ1-2	-	TRBV6-1	-	CASSPGRTNYGYTF	TGTGCCAGCAGTCCCGGACGGACTAACTATGGCTACACCTTC
TRBJ2-1	-	TRBV29-1	few	CSVDLSPNEQFF	TGCAGCGTTGATCTGAGTCCGAATGAGCAGTTCTTC
TRBJ2-1	-	TRBV12-3/TRBV12-4	-	CASSLARNSYNEQFF	TGTGCCAGCAGTTTAGCGCGGAACTCCTACAATGAGCAGTTCTTC
TRBJ1-2	-	TRBV29-1	-	CIVTDKSYGYTF	TGCATCGTGACCGACAAGTCCTATGGCTACACCTTC
TRBJ2-7	TRBD2	TRBV6-5	-	CASSYSASGTTYEQYF	TGTGCCAGCAGTTACTCGGCTAGCGGGACTACCTACGAGCAGTACTTC
TRBJ2-1	-	TRBV3-1	few	CASTRDTHNEQFF	TGTGCCAGCACCCGGGACACCCACAATGAGCAGTTCTTC
TRBJ1-5	-	TRBV5-6	few	CASSLGEQPQHF	TGTGCCAGCAGCTTGGGCGAACAGCCCCAGCATTTT
TRBJ2-5	TRBD2	TRBV11-2	few	CASSFGTSLGETQYF	TGTGCCAGCAGCTTTGGGACTAGCCTTGGGGAGACCCAGTACTTC
TRBJ1-1	-	TRBV20-1	few	CSARFSGTEAFF	TGCAGTGCTCGCTTCAGTGGTACTGAAGCTTTCTTT
TRBJ2-5	TRBD2	TRBV7-9	-	CASSDGRAGRKTQYF	TGTGCCAGCAGCGACGGGAGGGCCGGACGAAAGACCCAGTACTTC
TRBJ2-7	TRBD1	TRBV30	few	CAWRDSGQGYSF	TGTGCCTGGAGGGATTCGGGACAGGGTTATTCCTTC
TRBJ2-2	-	TRBV6-1	-	CASAGHGVPGELFF	TGTGCCAGCGCGGGGCACGGGGTCCCTGGGGAGCTGTTTTTT
TRBJ1-1	-	TRBV9	few	CASSGRVGSPEAFF	TGTGCCAGCAGCGGCAGGGTGGGGTCCCCTGAAGCTTTCTTT
TRBJ2-1	TRBD2	TRBV5-5	many	CASSLEGTSGPSYNEQFF	TGTGCCAGCAGCTTGGAGGGGACTAGCGGCCCGTCTTACAATGAGCAGTTCTTC
TRBJ2-6	-	TRBV7-6	-	CASSPRLGISGANVLTF	TGTGCCAGCAGCCCTAGACTAGGCATCTCTGGGGCCAACGTCCTGACTTTC
TRBJ2-5	TRBD1	TRBV10-3	-	CAISGGTGGRETQYF	TGTGCCATCAGTGGTGGGACAGGGGGCCGTGAGACCCAGTACTTC
TRBJ2-1	TRBD1	TRBV20-1	many	CSARDRESYNEQFF	TGCAGTGCCAGAGACAGGGAGTCCTACAATGAGCAGTTCTTC
TRBJ2-5	-	TRBV7-6	few	CASSPGLIYQETQYF	TGTGCCAGCAGCCCCGGACTTATATACCAAGAGACCCAGTACTTC
TRBJ2-3	-	TRBV11-2	-	CASSFTTDTQYF	TGTGCCAGCAGCTTTACAACAGATACGCAGTATTTT
TRBJ1-1	-	TRBV7-2	few	CASSAPGHLNTEAFF	TGTGCCAGCAGCGCGCCGGGACACCTGAACACTGAAGCTTTCTTT
TRBJ2-2	-	TRBV7-9	few	CASQREAGTGELFF	TGTGCCAGCCAACGGGAAGCTGGGACCGGGGAGCTGTTTTTT
TRBJ2-1	-	TRBV12-3/TRBV12-4	few	CATTDRSSYNEQFF	TGTGCCACCACAGACAGGAGCTCCTACAATGAGCAGTTCTTC
TRBJ1-1	TRBD1	TRBV10-1	few	CASSMTGVAEAFF	TGCGCCAGCAGTATGACAGGGGTGGCTGAAGCTTTCTTT